In this sample, the clone carrying this TCR beta chain turned up a few times. What it recognizes is unknown. Trimming shortened V by 2 bases and J by 4 bases, and 10 bases separated the two germline ends. CDR3 length: 14 residues. Germline lookup yields CDR1 SGHDT and CDR2 YYEEEE. Researchers built TCR beta libraries using quantitative 5'-RACE with molecular barcodes. From the 5' RACE reads, TCRdb called clonotypes with MiXCR, one entry per CDR3 protein. The sample lists roughly 220,000 distinct CDR3 sequences; around 20% were seen once. This record comes from a study of CD8 T cells in ankylosing spondylitis. Overall study results and limits: Prior literature has documented some motif variants in synovial fluid and blood from reactive arthritis. Significant enrichment of disease-linked clones was reportedly seen in matched ankylosing spondylitis synovial fluid. Fewer than ten highly homologous variants made up a TCR beta motif that seemed to typify ankylosing spondylitis blood.

The source material was blood, either unsorted or a sorted T cell fraction (not recorded which). This clonotype was obtained from a male donor with ankylosing spondylitis. This chain joins TRBV5-6 and TRBJ2-1; D unresolved. In nucleotides, the CDR3 is TGTGCCAGCAGCTTTGGCAACCGGTACAATGAGCAGTTCTTC. Amino acid sequence: CASSFGNRYNEQFF.